The next 14 T cell receptor beta chains were all read from a single sample in a study of cytomegalovirus exposure and HLA in healthy donors (dated by TCRdb to about 2017). The library came from the immunoSEQ multiplex PCR assay. A mixture of 60 forward primers for TCR Vbeta segments and 13 reverse primers for TCR Jbeta segments was used in the multiplex PCR. TCRdb provides this immuneACCESS table in a form limited to in-frame rearrangements. Some clones are lacking; in checked studies, under half of them reflect an unresolved V gene, and why the rest are absent is not known. The sample contains some 80,000 clones, around 79% of them found a single time. In total, the top ten clones hold 5.5% to 7% of the sample. The sequenced material came from PBMCs. Source of these receptors: a man younger than 35 in good health and CMV-seropositive.

V usage is TRBV6-1 and J usage is TRBJ2-1; 8 positions match TRBD2. There are 12 residues in the CDR3. CDR1 and CDR2 from the germline V gene are MNHNS and SASEGT. J was trimmed by 6 bases and V by 8 bases; bases with no gene match: 3. CDR3 bases: TGTGCCAGCCGGGAGGGCCTCAATGAGCAGTTCTTC. It specifies CASREGLNEQFF.

The rearrangement joins TRBV6-5 to TRBJ2-5; 8 bases match TRBD1. J lost 9 bases, V lost 1 base, and 7 bases had no gene match. There are 14 residues in the CDR3. Per the germline V gene, CDR1 is MNHEY and CDR2 is SVGAGI. The chain's CDR3 is CASSYFPTGEAQYF. CDR3 sequence (DNA): TGTGCCAGCAGTTACTTCCCGACAGGGGAGGCCCAGTACTTC.

V gene TRBV7-9 combines with J gene TRBJ2-5, with a weak D call TRBD2 (5 bases). CDR1 is SEHNR and CDR2 is FQNEAQ in the germline V gene (reference sequence). This CDR3 is 14 amino acids long. Between the trimmed V and J ends, which lost 4 bases and 4 bases, there was a span of 13 bases. Here the CDR3 DNA reads TGTGCCAGCAGCTATCGGGGTCGCGGAGAGACCCAGTACTTC. The encoded protein is CASSYRGRGETQYF. The full variable domain, its missing parts supplied by reference TRBV7-9 and TRBJ2-5, is DTGVSQNPRHKITKRGQNVTFRCDPISEHNRLYWYRQTLGQGPEFLTYFQNEAQLEKSRLLSDRFSAERPKGSFSTLEIQRTEQGDSAMYLCASSYRGRGETQYFGPGTRLLVL.

The chain has TRBV6-5 and TRBJ1-1, with 7 bases matching TRBD1. With V trimmed by 5 bases and J by 2 bases, 8 bases remained unmatched. Germline lookup yields CDR1 MNHEY and CDR2 SVGAGI. CDR3 size: 15 residues. CDR3 amino acids: CASSRRGPLNTEAFF. The CDR3 DNA reads as TGTGCCAGCAGTCGTAGGGGGCCCCTAAACACTGAAGCTTTCTTT.

The gene calls are TRBV7-8 and TRBJ2-2; TRBD2 matches at 11 bases. The germline gives CDR1 SGHVS, CDR2 FQNEAQ. The CDR3 covers 16 residues. The J segment lost 5 bases and the V segment lost 5 bases, leaving 7 bases of the junction unmatched. The CDR3 sequence is CASSPRLAGLTGELFF. In DNA, the CDR3 is TGTGCCAGCAGCCCCAGACTAGCGGGATTGACCGGGGAGCTGTTTTTT.

This clone appeared a few times. The chain recombines TRBV4-2 with TRBJ2-7, with 9 bases fitting TRBD2. Germline V gene lookup returns CDR1 LGHNA and CDR2 YNFKEQ. This CDR3 is 17 amino acids long. The V gene end was trimmed by 0 bases and the J gene end by 2 bases; junction bases not matched to a gene: 8. CDR3: CASSQDSGRLNPYEQYF. In DNA form, the CDR3 reads TGTGCCAGCAGCCAAGATAGCGGGAGACTAAACCCCTACGAGCAGTACTTC.

The chain recombines TRBV29-1 with TRBJ2-2; the D is unclear. The germline gives CDR1 SQVTM, CDR2 ANQGSEA. The CDR3 contains 12 residues. Trimming removed 3 bases at V and 3 bases at J, with 5 bases between. CDR3 sequence: CSVERDTGELFF. The CDR3 DNA reads TGCAGCGTTGAGCGAGACACCGGGGAGCTGTTTTTT.

V and J are TRBV27 and TRBJ2-7; maybe TRBD1 (6 bases). This CDR3 spans 14 amino acids. CDR1 is MNHEY and CDR2 is SMNVEV in the germline V gene (reference sequence). V lost 2 bases and J 7 bases, leaving 15 bases between the germline ends. CDR3 DNA: TGTGCCAGCAGTTTAAGCAGGGGTGTTAGGGAGCAGTACTTC. Translation: CASSLSRGVREQYF.

The J gene is TRBJ2-5, the V gene TRBV5-1; weak D call: TRBD2 (5 bases). V was clipped by 3 bases and J by 2 bases, with 11 bases between them. Germline-derived CDR1 and CDR2 are SGHRS and YFSETQ. The CDR3 is made up of 14 amino acids. This CDR3 reads CASSSRGVQETQYF. The CDR3 coding sequence is TGCGCCAGCAGCTCCCGGGGAGTACAAGAGACCCAGTACTTC. Together with reference TRBV5-1 and TRBJ2-5, the CDR3 gives the full variable domain: KAGVTQTPRYLIKTRGQQVTLSCSPISGHRSVSWYQQTPGQGLQFLFEYFSETQRNKGNFPGRFSGRQFSNSRSEMNVSTLELGDSALYLCASSSRGVQETQYFGPGTRLLVL.

This CDR3 is CASSYGLAGPQETQYF. CDR3 DNA: TGTGCCAGCAGTTACGGGCTAGCGGGACCCCAAGAGACCCAGTACTTC. The chain carries TRBV6-6 and TRBJ2-5, with 9 bases that match TRBD2. CDR3 length: 16 amino acids. V gave up 2 bases and J gave up 1 base; unmatched junction bases: 5. Germline-derived CDR1 and CDR2 are MNHNY and SVGAGI (reference sequence).

V usage is TRBV6-5 and J usage is TRBJ1-1; 7 nucleotides line up with TRBD1. This CDR3 contains 14 residues. From germline, CDR1 is MNHEY and CDR2 SVGAGI. Trimming at V came to 6 bases and at J to 3 bases, leaving 7 bases not matched to a gene. CDR3 amino acids: CASRDRVGDTEAFF. The CDR3, as DNA: TGTGCCAGCAGAGACAGGGTCGGGGACACTGAAGCTTTCTTT.

This clone turned up a few times. The chain employs TRBV28 and TRBJ2-2; D is unresolved. The V and J ends lost 3 bases and 0 bases respectively, with 8 bases between them. The CDR3 runs to 15 residues. From germline, CDR1 is MDHEN and CDR2 SYDVKM. CDR3 sequence (DNA): TGTGCCAGCAGTTTCATGACATCGAACACCGGGGAGCTGTTTTTT. Its protein is CASSFMTSNTGELFF.

The J gene is TRBJ1-2, the V gene TRBV5-4, with D perhaps TRBD1 (6 bases). Germline CDR1 and CDR2: SGHNT and YYREEE (reference sequence). Between the trimmed V and J ends, which lost 3 bases and 8 bases, there was a span of 14 bases. The CDR3 spans 13 residues. The CDR3 sequence is CASSSNGGSGYTF. The CDR3, as DNA: TGTGCCAGCAGCTCCAATGGGGGCTCCGGCTACACCTTC.

The CDR3, as DNA: TGTGCCAGCAGTGGGAGGCCGATAATTTCCTACGAGCAGTACTTC. The encoded protein is CASSGRPIISYEQYF. This chain links TRBV6-1 with TRBJ2-7; a possible D gene is TRBD2 (5 bases). The CDR3 runs to 15 residues. Germline assignment: CDR1 MNHNS and CDR2 SASEGT. V was trimmed by 4 bases and J by 1 base, leaving 14 bases between them.